A selection of T cell receptor beta chains follows, all from one sample in a study of shared clonotypes between healthy human individuals. Sequencing used immunoSEQ multiplex PCR; TCRdb keeps in-frame clones, though not all of them. The top ten hold around 0.4% of the sample, which has 2 million to 3 million clones, 93% seen once. The sequenced sample was naive CD4+ T cells from PBMCs. These receptors all come from a man between 18 and 35 years old in good health. Some clones in this sample may be carry-over from other donors' samples. The CDR3 runs from the conserved cysteine through the conserved F or W. Each record gives: clone size, CDR3 length, V gene, D gene, J gene, CDR3 DNA, CDR3 protein. A D gene is named only where the DNA matches it firmly. Size is stated for part of the rows, as once, few or many counts, or as a class when the clone is expanded.

-,14,TRBV7-8,-,TRBJ2-7,TGTGCCAGCAGCTTCGACCCCACTAGGACCGAGCAGTACTTC,CASSFDPTRTEQYF
once,16,TRBV7-9,TRBD1,TRBJ2-2,TGTGCCAGCAGCCAGGGGACAGGGGTTCGCACCGGGGAGCTGTTTTTT,CASSQGTGVRTGELFF
-,14,TRBV29-1,TRBD2,TRBJ2-3,TGCAGCGTCGCACTCAGCGGGAGCCCCGATACGCAGTATTTT,CSVALSGSPDTQYF
-,17,TRBV18,-,TRBJ1-3,TGTGCCAGCTCACCACCTGCTCCACGGGGGGCTGGAAACACCATATATTTT,CASSPPAPRGAGNTIYF
-,20,TRBV2,TRBD2,TRBJ2-7,TGTGCCAGGGTGGGAAGACCGGGACAGGGGACTAGCGGGAGCTCCTACGAGCAGTACTTC,CARVGRPGQGTSGSSYEQYF
-,15,TRBV11-2,TRBD1,TRBJ2-2,TGTGCCAGCAGCTTTATGGACAGGGGTGCCGGGGAGCTGTTTTTT,CASSFMDRGAGELFF
-,14,TRBV5-1,-,TRBJ2-3,TGCGCCAGCAGCCTACCAGGGAGCACAGATACGCAGTATTTT,CASSLPGSTDTQYF
once,13,TRBV6-5,-,TRBJ2-5,TGTGCCAGCAGTCGACAGATACAAGAGACCCAGTACTTC,CASSRQIQETQYF
-,16,TRBV19,TRBD1,TRBJ2-1,TGTGCCAGTAGTATAGACGGGACAGGCGTCTACAATGAGCAGTTCTTC,CASSIDGTGVYNEQFF
-,13,TRBV18,-,TRBJ2-5,TGTGCCAGCTCCCCCGGGGGTCGAGAGACCCAGTACTTC,CASSPGGRETQYF
-,14,TRBV7-2,-,TRBJ1-2,TGTGCCAGCAGCTTAGATTCGGGGGACTATGGCTACACCTTC,CASSLDSGDYGYTF
-,15,TRBV5-4,-,TRBJ1-2,TGTGCCAGCAGCTCACGGGACGGTTTTAGCTATGGCTACACCTTC,CASSSRDGFSYGYTF
-,13,TRBV5-4,-,TRBJ2-7,TGTGCCAGCAGCCGTTTGGTTGCGGGCGAGCAGTACTTC,CASSRLVAGEQYF
-,16,TRBV6-6,TRBD1,TRBJ1-3,TGTGCCAGCAGTTCTTTAGGGGGACAGGCTGGAAACACCATATATTTT,CASSSLGGQAGNTIYF
-,15,TRBV6-5,TRBD2,TRBJ2-1,TGTGCCAGCATCTCCGGACTAGCGGGTTACAATGAGCAGTTCTTC,CASISGLAGYNEQFF
once,15,TRBV15,TRBD1,TRBJ2-7,TGTGCCACCAGCAGATCCGGGACAGGGAGAAACGAGCAGTACTTC,CATSRSGTGRNEQYF
few,14,TRBV6-5,TRBD1,TRBJ2-7,TGTGCCAGCAGTTACCGGGACAGGGGATACGAGCAGTACTTC,CASSYRDRGYEQYF
-,14,TRBV6-6,-,TRBJ1-5,TGTGCCAGCAGTGGCCAGGGGCAGGTTCAGCCCCAGCATTTT,CASSGQGQVQPQHF
-,17,TRBV7-6,-,TRBJ1-2,TGTGCCAGCAGCTTAGAAGTTAGGGACACAGCTAACTATGGCTACACCTTC,CASSLEVRDTANYGYTF
once,13,TRBV5-6,-,TRBJ2-7,TGTGCCAGCAGCTTCCGGTTTTCCTACGAGCAGTACTTC,CASSFRFSYEQYF
-,14,TRBV4-3,-,TRBJ1-1,TGCGCCAGCAGCCGGACGACGGTGAACACTGAAGCTTTCTTT,CASSRTTVNTEAFF
-,12,TRBV5-1,-,TRBJ2-7,TGCGCCAGCAGACTAGGCCGCTACGAGCAGTACTTC,CASRLGRYEQYF
once,14,TRBV18,-,TRBJ2-7,TGTGCCAGCTCACCAGGTTTTGGTGACTACGAGCAGTACTTC,CASSPGFGDYEQYF
-,13,TRBV5-8,-,TRBJ2-3,TGTGCCAGCAGCTTTGCTAGCACAGATACGCAGTATTTT,CASSFASTDTQYF
-,16,TRBV7-8,-,TRBJ1-5,TGTGCCAGCAGCCTTTTTTGGGAGGGTAACAATCAGCCCCAGCATTTT,CASSLFWEGNNQPQHF
-,11,TRBV20-1,-,TRBJ2-1,TGCAGTGCTAGTCCATACAATGAGCAGTTCTTC,CSASPYNEQFF
-,13,TRBV19,-,TRBJ1-5,TGTGCCAGTAGTCTGCGTTTCAATCAGCCCCAGCATTTT,CASSLRFNQPQHF
-,12,TRBV2,-,TRBJ2-1,TGTGCCAGCAGTGACTTAAGCAATGAGCAGTTCTTC,CASSDLSNEQFF
-,16,TRBV28,-,TRBJ1-5,TGTGCCAGCAGTTTAGGGGGGTACTATAGCAATCAGCCCCAGCATTTT,CASSLGGYYSNQPQHF
-,15,TRBV11-2,-,TRBJ2-7,TGTGCCAGCAGCTTAGTTCCCGGGACGGTGGGGGAGCAGTACTTC,CASSLVPGTVGEQYF
-,15,TRBV5-1,TRBD2,TRBJ2-1,TGCGCCAGCAGCGTGGGACTAGCGGGAGGCGTAGAGCAGTTCTTC,CASSVGLAGGVEQFF
-,17,TRBV28,TRBD2,TRBJ2-7,TGTGCCAGCAGTTCCCCATCGTGGGAGGGCTCCTCCTACGAGCAGTACTTC,CASSSPSWEGSSYEQYF
-,16,TRBV25-1,-,TRBJ2-7,TGTGCCAGCAGTGATAGTGCTCGCTCCTTGGGATTCGAGCAGTACTTC,CASSDSARSLGFEQYF
-,13,TRBV7-2,-,TRBJ2-3,TGTGCCAGCAGCTTCGTGAATTTTGATACGCAGTATTTT,CASSFVNFDTQYF
once,14,TRBV5-5,-,TRBJ2-3,TGTGCCAGCAGCTTGACAGGGAGCACAGATACGCAGTATTTT,CASSLTGSTDTQYF
-,16,TRBV10-3,-,TRBJ2-5,TGTGCCATCAGTGATCTTTATCGAGGGGGCCAAGAGACCCAGTACTTC,CAISDLYRGGQETQYF
-,14,TRBV6-5,-,TRBJ2-4,TGTGCCAGCAGCCGACGGTGGGATCAGAACATTCAGTACTTC,CASSRRWDQNIQYF
-,16,TRBV15,TRBD2,TRBJ2-7,TGTGCCACCAGTAACTTCCGGGGGGGAGGACTATACGAGCAGTACTTC,CATSNFRGGGLYEQYF
-,17,TRBV4-1,-,TRBJ2-5,TGCGCCAGCAGCCAAGGGTCCGTAGGGCTAGCCGCAGAGACCCAGTACTTC,CASSQGSVGLAAETQYF
-,16,TRBV6-5,-,TRBJ1-2,TGTGCCAGCAGTTACTCTCCCCCACAGGGTGACTATGGCTACACCTTC,CASSYSPPQGDYGYTF
-,15,TRBV5-1,-,TRBJ1-5,TGCGCCAGCAGCTACTCGGGAACAGCGAATCAGCCCCAGCATTTT,CASSYSGTANQPQHF
-,15,TRBV6-6,-,TRBJ2-2,TGTGCCAGCAGCTCCGCAAACTCGAACACCGGGGAGCTGTTTTTT,CASSSANSNTGELFF
-,16,TRBV5-4,TRBD1,TRBJ2-1,TGTGCCAGCAGCTTGGCCCAGGGGGAATCCTACAATGAGCAGTTCTTC,CASSLAQGESYNEQFF
-,11,TRBV18,-,TRBJ2-3,TGTGCCAGCTCACCCCAAGATACGCAGTATTTT,CASSPQDTQYF
-,13,TRBV2,-,TRBJ1-5,TGTGCCAGCAGTGGGGAGGGGAACCAGCCCCAGCATTTT,CASSGEGNQPQHF
-,13,TRBV29-1,TRBD1,TRBJ2-7,TGCAGCGTTGGGGACAGGGGTTCTGGCGAGCAGTACTTC,CSVGDRGSGEQYF
-,12,TRBV29-1,-,TRBJ1-1,TGCAGCGTTGTAGGAGGGGACACTGAAGCTTTCTTT,CSVVGGDTEAFF
-,16,TRBV5-1,TRBD2,TRBJ2-1,TGCGCCAGCAGCTTGGCCCCCCTAGCGGGAGTCGATGAGCAGTTCTTC,CASSLAPLAGVDEQFF
few,12,TRBV18,-,TRBJ1-2,TGTGCCAGCTCACCACAAAGACAGGTCGACACCTTC,CASSPQRQVDTF
-,14,TRBV6-5,-,TRBJ1-2,TGTGCCAGCAGTTACGAGGGAGGGCGCAACGGCTACACCTTC,CASSYEGGRNGYTF
-,16,TRBV7-6,-,TRBJ2-7,TGTGCCAGCAGCGCTCGAGGGAGGGACAGAGCCTACGAGCAGTACTTC,CASSARGRDRAYEQYF
-,16,TRBV11-2,-,TRBJ2-1,TGTGCCAGCAGCTTAGTTGGGACCATAAAGGGCAATGAGCAGTTCTTC,CASSLVGTIKGNEQFF
-,14,TRBV5-1,-,TRBJ2-3,TGCGCCAGCAGCTTGATGGGTGGGTCCGATACGCAGTATTTT,CASSLMGGSDTQYF